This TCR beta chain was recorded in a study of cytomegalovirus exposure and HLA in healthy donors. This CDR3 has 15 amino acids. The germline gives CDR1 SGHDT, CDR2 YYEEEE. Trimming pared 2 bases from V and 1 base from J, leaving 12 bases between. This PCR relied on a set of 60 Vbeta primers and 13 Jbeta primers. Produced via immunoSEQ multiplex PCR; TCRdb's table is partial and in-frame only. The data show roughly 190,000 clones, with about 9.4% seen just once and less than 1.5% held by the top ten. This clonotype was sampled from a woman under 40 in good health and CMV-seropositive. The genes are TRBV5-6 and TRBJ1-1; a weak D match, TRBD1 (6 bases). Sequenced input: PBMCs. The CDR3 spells CASSFDRRRNTEAFF. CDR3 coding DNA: TGTGCCAGCAGCTTCGACAGGCGACGGAACACTGAAGCTTTCTTT.